These T cell receptor beta chains were read from a single sample in a study of OX40 agonist ivuxolimab in advanced cancers. Generated by immunoSEQ multiplex PCR, the TCRdb table keeps only in-frame clones and is missing some. The data contain around 34,000 clones, 89% of them singletons. The specimen was CD4+ or CD8+ T cells sorted from blood, collected in a trial of the OX40 agonist ivuxolimab. The receptors were gathered from an adult with an advanced solid tumor such as melanoma, head and neck, liver or kidney cancer. CDR3s include the opening cysteine and the closing phenylalanine or tryptophan. A D gene is named only where the DNA matches it firmly. Rows give clone size only sometimes, using once, few, many, or a class for an expanded clone.

cdr3_length,j_call,d_call,v_call,clone_size,cdr3_nt,cdr3_aa
13,TRBJ1-5,TRBD1,TRBV6-5,few,TGTGCCAGCAGTTCAGGACAGGGCCAGCCCCAGCATTTT,CASSSGQGQPQHF
17,TRBJ2-3,TRBD2,TRBV10-3,.,TGTGCCATCAGTGAGACGACGAGCGGGGGGGCTGCAGATACGCAGTATTTT,CAISETTSGGAADTQYF
15,TRBJ2-2,.,TRBV29-1,.,TGCAGCGTTGACCCCCAGGGCTCGAACACCGGGGAGCTGTTTTTT,CSVDPQGSNTGELFF
15,TRBJ2-7,TRBD1,TRBV6-5,.,TGTGCCAGCAGTCCTGAGACAGGGTTGATCAACGAGCAGTACTTC,CASSPETGLINEQYF
14,TRBJ1-6,.,TRBV11-2,.,TGTGCCAGCAGCCCCGAACCCCGGAATTCACCCCTCCACTTT,CASSPEPRNSPLHF
11,TRBJ2-5,.,TRBV20-1,.,TGCAGTGCTCTTGCCGGGAAGACCCAGTACTTC,CSALAGKTQYF
14,TRBJ1-4,TRBD1,TRBV15,.,TGTGCCACCAGCGGGGACAGGCTAAATGAAAAACTGTTTTTT,CATSGDRLNEKLFF
17,TRBJ2-1,TRBD2,TRBV27,.,TGTGCCAGCAGTTCCCCTCTAGCGGGGGGGCCGGGCAATGAGCAGTTCTTC,CASSSPLAGGPGNEQFF
12,TRBJ2-7,.,TRBV19,.,TGTGCCAGTGCGGGAAATGGGAACGAGCAGTACTTC,CASAGNGNEQYF
11,TRBJ1-4,.,TRBV4-3,.,TGCGCCAGCAGCCAGGACGAAAAACTGTTTTTT,CASSQDEKLFF
16,TRBJ2-7,.,TRBV19,.,TGTGCCAGTAGTATCTTCCTGGCAGTACCATCCTACGAGCAGTACTTC,CASSIFLAVPSYEQYF
17,TRBJ2-2,TRBD2,TRBV4-1,.,TGCGCCAGCAGCCACCGTGGACTAGCGGGGGACACCGGGGAGCTGTTTTTT,CASSHRGLAGDTGELFF
11,TRBJ1-1,.,TRBV6-5,.,TGTGCCAGCAGGTCCGACACTGAAGCTTTCTTT,CASRSDTEAFF
15,TRBJ2-5,TRBD2,TRBV4-1,.,TGCGCCAGCAGCCTGAGCGGGGGAGCCCAAGAGACCCAGTACTTC,CASSLSGGAQETQYF
13,TRBJ2-7,.,TRBV15,.,TGTGCCACCATGCGCAGGGGATCCTACGAGCAGTACTTC,CATMRRGSYEQYF
16,TRBJ1-5,.,TRBV27,.,TGTGCCAGCAGTAAGACAGGAGCTAATAGCAATCAGCCCCAGCATTTT,CASSKTGANSNQPQHF
13,TRBJ2-2,.,TRBV29-1,.,TGCAGCGGACGGAGAGCGGAGGGCGGGGAGCTGTTTTTT,CSGRRAEGGELFF
15,TRBJ2-7,.,TRBV11-2,.,TGTGCCAGCAGCTTAATGAGGGACTTTTCCTACGAGCAGTACTTC,CASSLMRDFSYEQYF
15,TRBJ2-3,TRBD1,TRBV11-3,.,TGTGCCAGCAGCTTAAGGACAGGGGGGACAGATACGCAGTATTTT,CASSLRTGGTDTQYF
12,TRBJ1-4,.,TRBV2,few,TGTGCCAGCAGTGATTGGAATGAAAAACTGTTTTTT,CASSDWNEKLFF
14,TRBJ2-1,TRBD2,TRBV7-2,.,TGTGCCAGCAGCTTAGAAGCGGGGGAGGTTGAGCAGTTCTTC,CASSLEAGEVEQFF
13,TRBJ1-2,.,TRBV19,.,TGTGCCAGTAGTCCCGAGGGACTCTATGGCTACACCTTC,CASSPEGLYGYTF
13,TRBJ2-7,.,TRBV4-1,.,TGTGCCAGCAGCCATTTCGTCAACAGGGAGCAGTACTTC,CASSHFVNREQYF
13,TRBJ1-5,.,TRBV4-2,.,TGTGCCAGCAGCCCCGACAGTAATCAGCCCCAGCATTTT,CASSPDSNQPQHF
15,TRBJ2-3,.,TRBV14,.,TGTGCCAGCAGCCTCCCAAGATATTTGTCAGATACGCAGTATTTT,CASSLPRYLSDTQYF
15,TRBJ2-7,TRBD1,TRBV4-3,.,TGCGCCAGCAGCCAAGGTTGGGACAGGAGGTACGAGCAGTACTTC,CASSQGWDRRYEQYF
12,TRBJ1-1,.,TRBV25-1,.,TGTGCCAGCAGTGACCTGAACACTGAAGCTTTCTTT,CASSDLNTEAFF
14,TRBJ1-6,.,TRBV28,few,TGTGCCAGCAGACCGACAGGACGAAATTCACCCCTCCACTTT,CASRPTGRNSPLHF
13,TRBJ2-1,.,TRBV27,.,TGTGCCAGCAGTTTAAGCTGGAATAATGAGCAGTTCTTC,CASSLSWNNEQFF
18,TRBJ1-3,.,TRBV5-6,.,TGTGCCAGCAGCCACATGTTTGGGATCGAACTCTCTGGAAACACCATATATTTT,CASSHMFGIELSGNTIYF
14,TRBJ1-2,.,TRBV11-2,.,TGTGCCAGCAGCTTAGCTTCAGGAACTAACGGCTACACCTTC,CASSLASGTNGYTF
17,TRBJ2-1,TRBD2,TRBV9,.,TGTGCCAGCAGCAATACCCACACCGGGACTAGCGACAATGAGCAGTTCTTC,CASSNTHTGTSDNEQFF
15,TRBJ2-2,.,TRBV9,.,TGTGCCAGCAGGGAGGCAGGGGGGCGGACCGGGGAGCTGTTTTTT,CASREAGGRTGELFF
14,TRBJ2-7,.,TRBV19,.,TGTGCCAGTAGTGGGGGAGGATTCTCCTACGAGCAGTACTTC,CASSGGGFSYEQYF
15,TRBJ2-3,TRBD2,TRBV6-5,.,TGTGCCAGCAGTTCTAGCGGGGGGGCCGGAGATACGCAGTATTTT,CASSSSGGAGDTQYF
15,TRBJ2-1,TRBD1,TRBV13,.,TGTGCCAGCAGCTTAGGACAGGGGGGTAAAAATGAGCAGTTCTTC,CASSLGQGGKNEQFF
13,TRBJ1-1,TRBD1,TRBV4-1,few,TGCGCCAGCAGCCAAGAGGGGACAGGGGAAGCTTTCTTT,CASSQEGTGEAFF
15,TRBJ2-3,TRBD1,TRBV5-4,.,TGTGCCAGCAGCCCGGGGACAGGGCCGGCAGATACGCAGTATTTT,CASSPGTGPADTQYF
14,TRBJ1-1,.,TRBV7-9,once,TGTGCCAGCAGCTTTACCCTCCCCTACACTGAAGCTTTCTTT,CASSFTLPYTEAFF
14,TRBJ2-3,.,TRBV4-3,.,TGCGCCAGCAGCCAAGTGAGCAGCACAGATACGCAGTATTTT,CASSQVSSTDTQYF
14,TRBJ2-3,.,TRBV5-1,.,TGCGCCATAATGGACCCCAGGGTCCCAGATACGCAGTATTTT,CAIMDPRVPDTQYF
15,TRBJ1-4,.,TRBV5-4,.,TGTGCCAGCAGCTTGCGGGGTAGCGGAAATGAAAAACTGTTTTTT,CASSLRGSGNEKLFF
14,TRBJ1-3,.,TRBV28,.,TGTGCCAGCAGTTATACGTGGGGGGGAAACACCATATATTTT,CASSYTWGGNTIYF
14,TRBJ2-7,.,TRBV9,.,TGTGCCAGCAGCGTAGTGGGCAGCTCCTACGAGCAGTACTTC,CASSVVGSSYEQYF
14,TRBJ1-1,.,TRBV6-5,.,TGTGCCAGCAGTTTCCCGGACCGAATTCCTGAAGCTTTCTTT,CASSFPDRIPEAFF
13,TRBJ2-7,TRBD2,TRBV6-5,once,TGTGCCAGCAGTTTTAGCGGGGGGATTGAGCAGTACTTC,CASSFSGGIEQYF
17,TRBJ2-7,TRBD1,TRBV7-6,.,TGTGCCAGCAGCTTCGGCATGAAACAGGGGTTTATGGACGAGCAGTACTTC,CASSFGMKQGFMDEQYF
13,TRBJ2-7,.,TRBV5-1,.,TGCGCCAGCAGCTTGGAAGGGGGGAGGGAGCAGTACTTC,CASSLEGGREQYF
13,TRBJ1-1,.,TRBV16,.,TGTGCCAGCAGCCAACAGGGGACCACTGAAGCTTTCTTT,CASSQQGTTEAFF
15,TRBJ2-7,.,TRBV4-3,.,TGCGCCAGCAGCCCCGGCAGGACGGTAACCTACGAGCAGTACTTC,CASSPGRTVTYEQYF
14,TRBJ1-4,.,TRBV28,.,TGTGCCAGCAGCCGAGACGGAACTAATGAAAAACTGTTTTTT,CASSRDGTNEKLFF
16,TRBJ2-7,.,TRBV6-1,.,TGTGCCAGCAGTGACCTCGGCCGTACCCCCTCCTACGAGCAGTACTTC,CASSDLGRTPSYEQYF
13,TRBJ2-1,.,TRBV27,.,TGTGCCAGCAGTTTAGGTGGGTCCAATGAGCAGTTCTTC,CASSLGGSNEQFF
11,TRBJ1-1,.,TRBV20-1,.,TGCAGTGCTAGAACGCACACTGAAGCTTTCTTT,CSARTHTEAFF